The 4 T cell receptor beta chains given below trace back to one sample, sequenced in a study of post-analysis software for immune sequencing data. Study findings and constraints: In patients, about five TRBV segments were more frequent than in controls, with TRBV5-6, TRBV5-1 and TRBV20-1 among them.

These receptors have no identified antigens. Tagging with unique molecular identifiers was a feature of the TCR beta cDNA libraries. One entry per CDR3 protein, called by TCRdb with MiXCR from the PCR reads. The sample has hundreds of thousands of distinct CDR3 sequences; around 40% are singletons. The sample taken for sequencing was blood. The receptors come from a girl aged 10-17 years with multiple sclerosis.

In its sample, this clonotype was seen a few times. This chain joins TRBV20-1 and TRBJ2-3, with 8 positions matching TRBD2. CDR1 and CDR2 from the germline V gene are DFQATT and SNEGSKA (reference sequence). Germline trimming cut 6 bases from V and 2 bases from J; bases unmatched to any gene: 16. The length of the CDR3 is 17 residues. DNA of the CDR3: TGCAGTGCCGCCCCGTACCGTGGAGCGGGAGACACAGATACGCAGTATTTT. It yields the protein CSAAPYRGAGDTDTQYF.

The chain uses TRBV28 and TRBJ2-1, with 9 positions matching TRBD1. From germline, CDR1 is MDHEN and CDR2 SYDVKM. This CDR3 has 14 amino acids. The ends lost 4 bases at V and 3 bases at J; junction bases unmatched: 1. The CDR3 sequence: CASSSGQGYNEQFF. CDR3 bases: TGTGCCAGCAGTTCGGGACAGGGCTACAATGAGCAGTTCTTC.

This sequence joins TRBV20-1 and TRBJ1-4; the D is unclear. V lost 6 bases to trimming and J lost 2 bases, with 10 bases between them. The germline V gene has CDR1 DFQATT and CDR2 SNEGSKA (reference sequence). The CDR3 sequence is 13 residues long. CDR3 DNA: TGCAGTGCCCCCGGAGCGACTAATGAAAAACTGTTTTTT. It specifies CSAPGATNEKLFF.

The chain joins TRBV15 to TRBJ2-6; D might be TRBD1 (6 bases). Looked up from germline, CDR1 is LNHNV and CDR2 is YYDKDF (reference sequence). V was shortened by 0 bases and J by 1 base, with 7 bases between the two germline ends. The CDR3 is 16 amino acids. The CDR3 reads CATSRDRGSGANVLTF. Here the CDR3 DNA reads TGTGCCACCAGCAGAGACAGGGGTTCTGGGGCCAACGTCCTGACTTTC.